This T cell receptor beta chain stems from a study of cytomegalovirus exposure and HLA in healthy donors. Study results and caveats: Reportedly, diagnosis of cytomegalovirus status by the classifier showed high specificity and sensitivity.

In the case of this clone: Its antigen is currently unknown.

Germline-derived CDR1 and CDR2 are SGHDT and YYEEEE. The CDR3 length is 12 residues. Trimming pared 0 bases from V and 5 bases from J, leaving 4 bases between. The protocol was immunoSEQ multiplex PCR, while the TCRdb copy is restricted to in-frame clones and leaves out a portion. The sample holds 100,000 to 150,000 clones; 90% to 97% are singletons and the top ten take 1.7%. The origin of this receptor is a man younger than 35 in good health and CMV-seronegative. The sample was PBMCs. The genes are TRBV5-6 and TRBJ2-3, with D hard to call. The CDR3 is CASSLGGDTQYF. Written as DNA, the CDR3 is TGTGCCAGCAGCTTGGGAGGAGATACGCAGTATTTT. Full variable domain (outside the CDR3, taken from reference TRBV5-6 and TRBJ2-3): DAGVTQSPTHLIKTRGQQVTLRCSPKSGHDTVSWYQQALGQGPQFIFQYYEEEERQRGNFPDRFSGHQFPNYSSELNVNALLLGDSALYLCASSLGGDTQYFGPGTRLTVL.